Below are 12 T cell receptor beta chains sequenced from a single sample in a study of shared clonotypes between healthy human individuals. TCRdb's copy holds only in-frame clones and misses some; the assay was immunoSEQ multiplex PCR. The data show around 1 million clones, 70% to 85% seen once. Sequenced sample: memory CD4+ T cells sorted from blood. Indicated subset: CD45RA-negative fraction. These receptors originate from a man aged 18 to 30 in good health.

The V gene is TRBV5-1, the J gene TRBJ2-7; 7 bases are a match to TRBD1. Germline V lookup: CDR1 SGHRS, CDR2 YFSETQ. The V and J ends lost 3 bases and 2 bases, in that order; junction bases with no gene match: 17. The CDR3 length is 18 residues. The CDR3 is CASSSQPPTGWGTYEQYF. CDR3 in DNA: TGCGCCAGCAGCTCTCAACCCCCGACAGGGTGGGGAACCTACGAGCAGTACTTC. The whole variable domain, filled in from reference TRBV5-1 and TRBJ2-7, reads KAGVTQTPRYLIKTRGQQVTLSCSPISGHRSVSWYQQTPGQGLQFLFEYFSETQRNKGNFPGRFSGRQFSNSRSEMNVSTLELGDSALYLCASSSQPPTGWGTYEQYFGPGTRLTVT.

The genes are TRBV6-1 and TRBJ2-7; 9 bases agree with TRBD2. CDR3 length: 14 amino acids. Germline trimming cut 11 bases from V and 7 bases from J; bases unmatched to any gene: 15. Looked up from germline, CDR1 is MNHNS and CDR2 is SASEGT. The CDR3 nucleotides are TGTGCCTCCCTAACGGGCGGGAGGGCCAGGGAGCAGTACTTC. As protein: CASLTGGRAREQYF.

J is TRBJ2-2 and V is TRBV5-6; 11 bases are shared with TRBD1. V trimming: 3 bases; J trimming: 4 bases; junction bases outside the gene matches: 5. CDR1 and CDR2 from the germline V gene are SGHDT and YYEEEE. CDR3 length equals 16 residues. The CDR3 nucleotides are TGTGCCAGCAGCTATCCCGGGACAGGGGGCACCGGGGAGCTGTTTTTT. Translation: CASSYPGTGGTGELFF.

This clone came up once. V usage is TRBV25-1 and J usage is TRBJ1-6; D uncertain. This CDR3 has 13 residues. V lost 9 bases and J 5 bases, leaving 11 bases between the germline ends. In germline, CDR1 is MGHDK, CDR2 SYGVNS. As DNA, the CDR3 is TGTGCCAGTACGCTGAGGGATAATTCACCCCTCCACTTT. Amino acids: CASTLRDNSPLHF.

This chain connects TRBV14 to TRBJ2-7; D remains unclear. Germline CDR1 and CDR2: SGHDN and FVKESK. With 3 bases removed from V and 0 bases from J, the gap between germline ends came to 9 bases. The CDR3 extends over 14 amino acids. CDR3 in amino acids: CASSHLRTSYEQYF. The CDR3 region has the DNA TGTGCCAGCAGCCATCTGCGGACCTCCTACGAGCAGTACTTC.

V usage is TRBV19 and J usage is TRBJ1-5; unclear D gene. V gave up 5 bases and J gave up 7 bases, with 18 bases separating them. The CDR3 is made up of 15 amino acids. Germline CDR1 and CDR2: LNHDA and SQIVND (reference sequence). CDR3 DNA: TGTGCCAGTAGTCTAGTAAAGGGAGCAGGACAGCCCCAGCATTTT. It specifies CASSLVKGAGQPQHF.

A word on this clone: Compared with germline, one end of the junction differs, possibly owing to a read error. The chain carries TRBV28 and TRBJ1-4; the D gene is possibly TRBD1 (5 bases). The CDR3 is 12 residues long. Germline lookup yields CDR1 MDHEN and CDR2 SYDVKM. The CDR3 nucleotides read TGTGCCAGCAGTTCGCAAGGGGCAGCTCCAAGGTGG. Its protein product is CASSSQGAAPRW.

This clone was found a few times. The same CDR3 also results from other DNA sequences found in this sample. The chain uses TRBV4-1 and TRBJ1-3; TRBD1 agrees at 9 bases. Germline loops: CDR1 MGHRA, CDR2 YSYEKL. This CDR3 is built from 17 residues. V trimming: 3 bases; J trimming: 1 base; junction bases outside the gene matches: 7. The CDR3 DNA follows: TGCGCCAGCAGCCAGGACGACAGGGGGGGTTCTGGAAACACCATATATTTT. Its protein is CASSQDDRGGSGNTIYF.

The genes are TRBV11-2 and TRBJ1-3; D may be TRBD1 (5 bases). The CDR3 extends over 17 amino acids. Germline lookup yields CDR1 SGHAT and CDR2 FQNNGV. Trimming shortened V by 4 bases and J by 4 bases, and 20 bases separated the two germline ends. In DNA form, the CDR3 reads TGTGCCAGCAGCTCGGGGCCTGGCAGGGTGGCCGGAAACACCATATATTTT. It yields the protein CASSSGPGRVAGNTIYF.

The V and J genes are TRBV7-3 and TRBJ1-2, with D uncertain. V was pared by 1 base and J by 4 bases, with 10 bases between. From germline, CDR1 is SGHTA and CDR2 FQGTGA. CDR3 size: 14 residues. The CDR3 sequence is CASSLNGDGYGYTF. The CDR3 DNA reads TGTGCCAGCAGCTTAAACGGGGATGGCTATGGCTACACCTTC. Based on the CDR3 plus reference TRBV7-3 and TRBJ1-2, the full variable domain is GAGVSQTPSNKVTEKGKYVELRCDPISGHTALYWYRQSLGQGPEFLIYFQGTGAADDSGLPNDRFFAVRPEGSVSTLKIQRTERGDSAVYLCASSLNGDGYGYTFGSGTRLTVV.

The CDR3 region has the DNA TGTGCCAGCAGCATACGGACAGGGAAATACACTGAAGCTTTCTTT. Residues: CASSIRTGKYTEAFF. The V gene is TRBV21-1, the J gene TRBJ1-1; the D segment call TRBD1 is taken from the table without a DNA check. TRBV21-1 is given as a pseudogene. This CDR3 spans 15 amino acids.

This chain links TRBV5-1 with TRBJ2-3, with 8 bases that match TRBD2. J gave up 3 bases and V 4 bases, and 4 bases lay outside the gene matches. Germline V gene sequence: CDR1 SGHRS, CDR2 YFSETQ. The CDR3 has 14 residues. The CDR3 spells CASSRGGATDTQYF. The CDR3 DNA is TGCGCCAGCAGCCGGGGGGGCGCAACAGATACGCAGTATTTT.